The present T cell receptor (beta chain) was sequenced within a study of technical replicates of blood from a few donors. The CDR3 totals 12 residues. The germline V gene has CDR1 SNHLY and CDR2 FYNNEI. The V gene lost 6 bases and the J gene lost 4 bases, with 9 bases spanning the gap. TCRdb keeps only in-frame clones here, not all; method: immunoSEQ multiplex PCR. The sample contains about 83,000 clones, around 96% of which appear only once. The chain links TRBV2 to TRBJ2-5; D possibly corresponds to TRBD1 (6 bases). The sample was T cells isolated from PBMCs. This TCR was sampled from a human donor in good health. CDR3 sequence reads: CASRGGAETQYF. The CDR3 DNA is TGTGCCAGCAGAGGGGGAGCAGAGACCCAGTACTTC. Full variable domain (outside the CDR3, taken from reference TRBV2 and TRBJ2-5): EPEVTQTPSHQVTQMGQEVILRCVPISNHLYFYWYRQILGQKVEFLVSFYNNEISEKSEIFDDQFSVERPDGSNFTLKIRSTKLEDSAMYFCASRGGAETQYFGPGTRLLVL.